The 27 T cell receptor beta chains reported below all come from one sample, sequenced in a study of blood T cell repertoires in COVID-19 (dated by TCRdb to about 2020). Receptor amplification or capture employed the immunoSEQ multiplex PCR assay. Imported from immuneACCESS, the table was reduced by TCRdb to in-frame sequences with V and J called. These copies leave out some clones; in studies compared against another copy, an unresolved V gene accounts for under half, and the cause of the remainder is not known. This sample lists roughly 150,000 clones; less than 80% were detected once. The ten largest make up roughly 19% of the sample. The sequenced sample was PBMCs or T cells enriched from blood (not recorded which). The source of these receptors is a woman in her 70s in a cohort exposed to, infected with or recovered from COVID-19 (not recorded which).

V is TRBV15 and J is TRBJ2-7; D is ambiguous. Looked up from germline, CDR1 is LNHNV and CDR2 is YYDKDF (reference sequence). CDR3 length equals 14 residues. Deletions cut 0 bases from V and 2 bases from J, with 8 bases between. As DNA, the CDR3 is TGTGCCACCAGCAGAGATCAACGAGCCTACGAGCAGTACTTC. This gives the protein CATSRDQRAYEQYF.

This sequence joins TRBV3-1 (or the pseudogene TRBV3-2) and TRBJ1-1; D possibly corresponds to TRBD1 (6 bases). The germline V gene has CDR1 LGHDT and CDR2 YNNKEL (reference sequence). This CDR3 contains 13 residues. V dropped 3 bases and J dropped 7 bases, with 12 bases sitting between them. CDR3 nucleotides: TGTGCCAGCAGCCATAGTGACAGGAATGAAGCTTTCTTT. Translation: CASSHSDRNEAFF.

The rearrangement uses TRBV5-1 and TRBJ2-3; D is perhaps TRBD1 (6 bases). The germline gives CDR1 SGHRS, CDR2 YFSETQ. The CDR3 is 15 amino acids. The V gene lost 1 base and the J gene lost 1 base, with 10 bases spanning the gap. CDR3 DNA: TGCGCCAGCAGCTTGCAGGGGTCGGGCACAGATACGCAGTATTTT. Its translation: CASSLQGSGTDTQYF.

The rearrangement links TRBV5-4 to TRBJ2-1; no clear D. The CDR3 runs 15 residues. Trimming left V 0 bases short and J 2 bases short, with 9 bases between. Per the germline V gene, CDR1 is SGHNT and CDR2 is YYREEE (reference sequence). CDR3 sequence reads: CASSLDQAPYNEQFF. The CDR3 nucleotides read TGTGCCAGCAGCTTGGACCAGGCCCCCTACAATGAGCAGTTCTTC.

The CDR3 is CAISEASVTQYF. CDR3 DNA sequence: TGTGCCATCAGTGAGGCGAGCGTGACCCAGTACTTC. This chain joins TRBV10-3 and TRBJ2-5; D unclear. Germline V gene sequence: CDR1 ENHRY, CDR2 SYGVKD. The CDR3 has 12 amino acids. V was cut by 2 bases and J by 7 bases, with 8 bases left in between.

This chain links TRBV5-1 with TRBJ2-1; possibly TRBD2 for D (6 bases). Germline V gene data show CDR1 as SGHRS and CDR2 as YFSETQ. The V gene lost 1 base and the J gene lost 4 bases, with 9 bases spanning the gap. CDR3 length: 14 residues. The CDR3, as DNA: TGCGCCAGCAGCTTGCGGGGGATTTACAATGAGCAGTTCTTC. It translates to CASSLRGIYNEQFF. Full variable domain (outside the CDR3, taken from reference TRBV5-1 and TRBJ2-1): KAGVTQTPRYLIKTRGQQVTLSCSPISGHRSVSWYQQTPGQGLQFLFEYFSETQRNKGNFPGRFSGRQFSNSRSEMNVSTLELGDSALYLCASSLRGIYNEQFFGPGTRLTVL.

The count of this clone is one. Other DNA variants within this sample encode the same CDR3. The chain employs TRBV5-1 and TRBJ2-1; 10 bases are shared with TRBD2. V shed 4 bases and J 4 bases; nucleotides not matched to a gene: 5. The CDR3 is 15 amino acids. Germline V gene data show CDR1 as SGHRS and CDR2 as YFSETQ. DNA of the CDR3: TGCGCCAGCAGCCCTGCTAGCGGGAGTTACAATGAGCAGTTCTTC. Translation gives CASSPASGSYNEQFF.

The count of this clone is one. The CDR3 sequence is CASRPGQGSSYEQYF. CDR3 in DNA: TGTGCCAGCAGACCCGGACAGGGTAGTTCCTACGAGCAGTACTTC. The genes are TRBV28 and TRBJ2-7, with 8 bases aligning to TRBD1. The V gene's germline CDR1 is MDHEN and CDR2 SYDVKM. Losses at the gene ends were 6 bases for V and 1 base for J; bases not matched to a gene: 8. The CDR3 is 15 amino acids. Based on the CDR3 plus reference TRBV28 and TRBJ2-7, the full variable domain is DVKVTQSSRYLVKRTGEKVFLECVQDMDHENMFWYRQDPGLGLRLIYFSYDVKMKEKGDIPEGYSVSREKKERFSLILESASTNQTSMYLCASRPGQGSSYEQYFGPGTRLTVT.

The V gene is TRBV24-1, the J gene TRBJ2-1; 13 nucleotides match TRBD2. This CDR3 is built from 16 residues. The J segment lost 7 bases and the V segment lost 4 bases, leaving 6 bases of the junction unmatched. From germline, CDR1 is KGHDR and CDR2 SFDVKD. CDR3 sequence: CATSDEGTSGTNEQFF. The CDR3, as DNA: TGTGCCACCAGTGACGAAGGGACTAGCGGGACGAATGAGCAGTTCTTC.

V and J are TRBV6-2 or TRBV6-3 and TRBJ2-6, with D uncertain. The CDR3 loop spans 18 amino acids. The germline gives CDR1 MNHEY, CDR2 SVGEGT. V lost 4 bases and J lost 4, with 20 bases in between. The CDR3 reads CASSSSLSAWAGANVLTF. The CDR3, as DNA: TGTGCCAGCAGTTCCAGCCTGTCGGCTTGGGCGGGGGCCAACGTCCTGACTTTC.

The chain recombines TRBV28 with TRBJ1-2; D ambiguous. V was clipped by 5 bases and J by 1 base, with 14 bases between them. CDR3 length: 15 amino acids. The germline CDR1 and CDR2 sequences are MDHEN and SYDVKM. DNA for the CDR3: TGTGCCAGCAGTACATACGACAAATTTAACTATGGCTACACCTTC. Its protein product is CASSTYDKFNYGYTF.

A single count supports this clone. The rearrangement links TRBV24-1 to TRBJ2-1, with TRBD1 as a possible D gene (5 bases). Germline V gives CDR1 KGHDR, CDR2 SFDVKD. V was cut by 9 bases and J by 4 bases, with 15 bases left in between. This CDR3 contains 14 residues. The CDR3 loop is CATSGPQTYNEQFF. In DNA, the CDR3 is TGTGCCACCTCAGGGCCCCAAACGTACAATGAGCAGTTCTTC.

This sequence joins TRBV18 and TRBJ1-2; the D is unclear. V gave up 1 base and J gave up 8 bases, with 23 bases separating them. The CDR3 spans 17 residues. The germline V gene encodes CDR1 KGHSH and CDR2 LQKENI. The CDR3 spells CASSPLTLSRGYGGYTF. DNA for the CDR3: TGTGCCAGCTCACCACTTACACTTAGCCGTGGGTACGGGGGCTACACCTTC.

This chain joins TRBV28 and TRBJ2-2; 10 positions agree with TRBD2. In germline, CDR1 is MDHEN, CDR2 SYDVKM. The V and J ends lost 4 bases and 4 bases, in that order; junction bases with no gene match: 18. The CDR3 is 20 amino acids. The CDR3 sequence: CASSSPWEGWTSGLTGELFF. CDR3 DNA: TGTGCCAGCAGTTCCCCCTGGGAGGGGTGGACTAGCGGACTCACCGGGGAGCTGTTTTTT.

This chain joins TRBV27 and TRBJ2-7, with a weak D call TRBD2 (7 bases). The CDR3 runs to 15 residues. Trimming removed 6 bases from V and 2 bases from J, with 17 bases in between. Germline values: CDR1 MNHEY, CDR2 SMNVEV (reference sequence). CDR3 region: CASSPTGGGAYEQYF. CDR3 sequence (DNA): TGTGCCAGCAGCCCTACTGGCGGGGGCGCCTACGAGCAGTACTTC.

In its sample, this clone was seen many times. V usage is TRBV2 and J usage is TRBJ1-1; 8 bases map to TRBD1. V dropped 1 base and J dropped 1; count of bases not matched to a gene: 2. Germline values: CDR1 SNHLY, CDR2 FYNNEI. The CDR3 sequence is 15 residues long. The CDR3 region is CASSEGGTGNTEAFF. DNA of the CDR3: TGTGCCAGCAGTGAAGGTGGGACAGGGAACACTGAAGCTTTCTTT.

This rearrangement joins TRBV5-1 to TRBJ2-7, with 12 bases fitting TRBD2. Trimming removed 3 bases from V and 6 bases from J; junction bases left unmatched: 10. The germline CDR1 and CDR2 sequences are SGHRS and YFSETQ. The CDR3 runs to 16 residues. This CDR3 is CASSSGASGRAPEQYF. The CDR3 region has the DNA TGCGCCAGCAGCTCCGGAGCTAGCGGGAGGGCCCCCGAGCAGTACTTC. Full variable domain (rest looked up from reference TRBV5-1 and TRBJ2-7): KAGVTQTPRYLIKTRGQQVTLSCSPISGHRSVSWYQQTPGQGLQFLFEYFSETQRNKGNFPGRFSGRQFSNSRSEMNVSTLELGDSALYLCASSSGASGRAPEQYFGPGTRLTVT.

The chain links TRBV6-2 or TRBV6-3 to TRBJ2-7; D may be TRBD1 (6 bases). Deletions cut 4 bases from V and 0 bases from J, with 16 bases between. Germline V gene data show CDR1 as MNHEY and CDR2 as SVGEGT. The CDR3 spans 16 residues. The CDR3 loop reads CASSSILQGFSYEQYF. For the CDR3, the DNA is TGTGCCAGCAGTTCGATCTTACAGGGCTTCTCCTACGAGCAGTACTTC.

The rearrangement joins TRBV7-2 to TRBJ2-1; TRBD1 aligns across 9 bases. J gave up 2 bases and V 5 bases, and 4 bases lay outside the gene matches. The CDR3 runs 15 residues. CDR1 and CDR2 (germline): SGHTA, FQGNSA. The chain's CDR3 is CASSRGTGTYNEQFF. For the CDR3, the DNA is TGTGCCAGCAGCCGTGGGACAGGGACCTACAATGAGCAGTTCTTC.

The genes are TRBV6-4 and TRBJ2-5, with TRBD1 matching 7 bases. From germline, CDR1 is MRHNA and CDR2 SNTAGT. The CDR3 has 16 residues. V lost 6 bases to trimming and J lost 4 bases; unmatched junction nucleotides: 14. The CDR3: CASSKPLDRDLETQYF. CDR3 sequence (DNA): TGTGCCAGCAGCAAACCCCTCGACAGGGATTTAGAGACCCAGTACTTC.

This sequence joins TRBV19 and TRBJ2-7; 10 nucleotides agree with TRBD2. The germline V gene encodes CDR1 LNHDA and CDR2 SQIVND (reference sequence). This CDR3 is 15 amino acids long. J lost 5 bases, V lost 5 bases, and 9 bases had no gene match. CDR3 sequence (DNA): TGTGCCAGTAGTTCGCTAGCGGGAGCTTTCAACGAGCAGTACTTC. Encoded protein: CASSSLAGAFNEQYF.

The chain is built from TRBV10-3 and TRBJ1-3; weak D call: TRBD1 (5 bases). Germline V gene sequence: CDR1 ENHRY, CDR2 SYGVKD. V lost 4 bases to trimming and J lost 0 bases, with 25 bases between them. CDR3 length: 20 residues. This CDR3 is CAISGNLGAPTGSSGNTIYF. As DNA, the CDR3 is TGTGCCATCAGTGGAAACCTAGGGGCCCCAACGGGCAGCTCTGGAAACACCATATATTTT.

The chain is built from TRBV2 and TRBJ2-5; D ambiguous. Trimming cost V 8 bases and J 1 base, with 5 bases left between them. The CDR3 consists of 11 residues. Germline CDR1 is SNHLY and CDR2 is FYNNEI. This chain's CDR3 is CASGSQETQYF. In DNA form, the CDR3 reads TGTGCCAGCGGTAGCCAAGAGACCCAGTACTTC.

The chain is built from TRBV7-2 and TRBJ2-2; 8 positions agree with TRBD2. Looked up from germline, CDR1 is SGHTA and CDR2 is FQGNSA. This CDR3 has 16 amino acids. V dropped 4 bases and J dropped 0; count of bases not matched to a gene: 4. The CDR3, as DNA: TGTGCCAGCAGCTACTACGGGGGGGCGAACACCGGGGAGCTGTTTTTT. Translating gives CASSYYGGANTGELFF.

The chain recombines TRBV5-8 with TRBJ2-7; perhaps TRBD2 as D (6 bases). The CDR3 covers 13 residues. Trimming removed 0 bases from V and 7 bases from J, with 11 bases in between. Germline V gene sequence: CDR1 SGHTS, CDR2 YDEGEE. This CDR3 is CASSLVLREEQYF. CDR3 bases: TGTGCCAGCAGCTTGGTTCTCCGGGAGGAGCAGTACTTC. Complete variable domain (other parts from reference TRBV5-8 and TRBJ2-7): EAGVTQSPTHLIKTRGQQATLRCSPISGHTSVYWYQQALGLGLQFLLWYDEGEERNRGNFPPRFSGRQFPNYSSELNVNALELEDSALYLCASSLVLREEQYFGPGTRLTVT.

This clone has just one count. The V gene is TRBV28, the J gene TRBJ1-5; D remains unclear. Deletions cut 1 base from V and 7 bases from J, with 8 bases between. CDR1 and CDR2 from the germline V gene are MDHEN and SYDVKM. The CDR3 totals 13 residues. The CDR3 here is CASSLSLRQPQHF. The CDR3 region has the DNA TGTGCCAGCAGTTTATCGTTGAGGCAGCCCCAGCATTTT.

The chain employs TRBV6-6 and TRBJ1-4; TRBD1 matches 9 bases. Germline CDR1 MNHNY, CDR2 SVGAGI (reference sequence). The CDR3 sequence is 18 residues long. The J segment lost 5 bases and the V segment lost 5 bases, leaving 15 bases of the junction unmatched. The CDR3 spells CASSLTGGAGRENEKLFF. In nucleotides, the CDR3 is TGTGCCAGCAGTCTTACAGGGGGCGCAGGACGTGAAAATGAAAAACTGTTTTTT.